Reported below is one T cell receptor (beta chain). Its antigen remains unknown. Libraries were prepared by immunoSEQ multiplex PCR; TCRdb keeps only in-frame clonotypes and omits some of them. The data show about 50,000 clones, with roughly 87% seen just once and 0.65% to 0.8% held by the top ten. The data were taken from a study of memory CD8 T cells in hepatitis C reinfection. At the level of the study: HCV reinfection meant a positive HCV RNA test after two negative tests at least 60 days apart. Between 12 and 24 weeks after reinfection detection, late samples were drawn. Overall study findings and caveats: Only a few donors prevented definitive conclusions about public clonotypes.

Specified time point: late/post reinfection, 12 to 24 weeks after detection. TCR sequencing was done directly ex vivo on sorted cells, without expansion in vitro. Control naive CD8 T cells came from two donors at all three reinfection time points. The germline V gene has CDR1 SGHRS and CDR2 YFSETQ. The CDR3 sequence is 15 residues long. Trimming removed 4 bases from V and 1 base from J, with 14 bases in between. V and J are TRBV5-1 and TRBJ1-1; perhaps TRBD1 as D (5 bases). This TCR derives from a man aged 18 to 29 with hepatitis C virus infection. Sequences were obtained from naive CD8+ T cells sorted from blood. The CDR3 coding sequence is TGCGCCAGCAGCCAGACAACGGGGGGGAACACTGAAGCTTTCTTT. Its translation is CASSQTTGGNTEAFF.